Following are 21 T cell receptor beta chains from one sample sequenced in a study of T cell responses to AZD1222 COVID-19 vaccine. Profiled with immunoSEQ multiplex PCR; TCRdb holds only in-frame clones, not every one. The data hold over 150,000 clones, with around 94% observed a single time. The sample was peripheral blood, taken on day 0 of AZD1222 vaccination. The receptors originated from an adult in good health.

V and J are TRBV9 and TRBJ1-2; D gene unclear. The CDR3 has 15 amino acids. The germline gives CDR1 SGDLS, CDR2 YYNGEE. V was shortened by 0 bases and J by 2 bases, with 11 bases between the two germline ends. The CDR3 loop reads CASSVGNGINYGYTF. DNA for the CDR3: TGTGCCAGCAGCGTAGGGAACGGCATCAACTATGGCTACACCTTC.

The chain uses TRBV2 and TRBJ1-5; no clear D. The CDR3 totals 15 residues. CDR1 is SNHLY, CDR2 FYNNEI, per germline. The germline V and J ends were trimmed by 4 bases and 10 bases, with 20 bases remaining between them. The chain's CDR3 is CASSGGSLASGPQHF. As DNA, the CDR3 is TGTGCCAGCAGTGGGGGTAGCCTCGCCTCGGGACCCCAGCATTTT.

The chain couples TRBV18 to TRBJ2-1; the D call may be TRBD1 or TRBD2 (5 bases each). There are 15 residues in the CDR3. Germline CDR1 and CDR2: KGHSH and LQKENI. V was trimmed by 0 bases and J by 3 bases, leaving 9 bases between them. CDR3 protein: CASSPPGTGYNEQFF. DNA of the CDR3: TGTGCCAGCTCACCACCGGGGACGGGCTACAATGAGCAGTTCTTC.

The rearrangement uses TRBV24-1 and TRBJ2-1; D is unclear. V gave up 5 bases and J gave up 9 bases, with 13 bases separating them. Germline V CDR1 and CDR2: KGHDR, SFDVKD. CDR3 length equals 13 residues. Written as DNA, the CDR3 is TGTGCCACCAGTGCCGCCTCGACGGGTGAGCAGTTCTTC. This codes for CATSAASTGEQFF.

The chain carries TRBV2 and TRBJ1-2; perhaps TRBD1 as D (5 bases). The CDR3 runs 14 residues. Between the trimmed V and J ends, which lost 2 bases and 3 bases, there was a span of 10 bases. Germline CDR1 reads SNHLY; CDR2 reads FYNNEI. The CDR3 loop is CASSERGRDYGYTF. The CDR3, as DNA: TGTGCCAGCAGTGAACGCGGCAGGGACTATGGCTACACCTTC.

This clone has more than one count but fewer than ten. V usage is TRBV28 and J usage is TRBJ1-3; 8 nucleotides match TRBD1. CDR3 length: 15 residues. V shed 6 bases, J shed 9 bases, and the junction held 13 bases outside the gene matches. The germline CDR1 and CDR2 sequences are MDHEN and SYDVKM. Here the CDR3 reads CASRTPGTGFTTIYF. The CDR3 nucleotides read TGTGCCAGCAGAACCCCCGGGACAGGTTTTACCACCATATATTTT.

The chain combines TRBV19 with TRBJ2-5; D may be TRBD2 (6 bases). CDR1 is LNHDA and CDR2 is SQIVND in the germline V gene (reference sequence). Deletions cut 5 bases from V and 2 bases from J, with 12 bases between. The CDR3 has 14 residues. CDR3 sequence reads: CASSVGTLQETQYF. The CDR3 DNA follows: TGTGCCAGTAGTGTTGGGACTCTACAAGAGACCCAGTACTTC.

The V call is TRBV4-1, the J call TRBJ2-5, with TRBD2 identical over 7 bases. Germline trimming cut 5 bases from V and 4 bases from J; bases unmatched to any gene: 4. Per the germline V gene, CDR1 is MGHRA and CDR2 is YSYEKL. CDR3 size: 13 residues. CDR3: CASSSGLLETQYF. CDR3 in DNA: TGCGCCAGCAGCTCGGGACTACTAGAGACCCAGTACTTC.

This clone was picked up a small number of times. The V call is TRBV9, the J call TRBJ2-5, with 7 bases lining up with TRBD2. With 0 bases clipped from V and 1 base from J, the junction kept 6 bases outside the gene matches. Germline loops: CDR1 SGDLS, CDR2 YYNGEE. The CDR3 sequence is 16 residues long. The CDR3, as DNA: TGTGCCAGCAGCGTAGCCGGAGCGGGGCCCCAAGAGACCCAGTACTTC. Its protein product is CASSVAGAGPQETQYF.

This chain joins TRBV4-1 and TRBJ2-1; D not certain. Germline CDR1 and CDR2: MGHRA and YSYEKL. This CDR3 comprises 13 residues. The ends were cut back, 1 base at V and 6 bases at J, with 7 bases in the middle. This CDR3 reads CASSQGTFNEQFF. As DNA, the CDR3 is TGCGCCAGCAGCCAAGGGACCTTCAATGAGCAGTTCTTC.

The chain joins TRBV7-8 to TRBJ2-3; the match to TRBD1 covers 10 bases. Trimming cost V 3 bases and J 4 bases; bases outside gene matches: 7. In germline, CDR1 is SGHVS, CDR2 FQNEAQ. This CDR3 region has 16 residues. CDR3 sequence reads: CASSLRTGGRSDTQYF. For the CDR3, the DNA is TGTGCCAGCAGCTTGAGGACAGGGGGAAGGTCAGATACGCAGTATTTT.

V is TRBV2 and J is TRBJ1-2; the D gene is possibly TRBD1 (5 bases). Trimming removed 6 bases from V and 5 bases from J, with 13 bases in between. In germline, CDR1 is SNHLY, CDR2 FYNNEI. The CDR3 runs to 13 residues. CDR3 nucleotide sequence: TGTGCCAGCAGGCCCGGGGCCCCGTATGGCTACACCTTC. Its protein product is CASRPGAPYGYTF.

This clone was picked up one time. J is TRBJ1-2 and V is TRBV7-2; D is undetermined. This CDR3 region has 12 residues. Germline CDR1 SGHTA, CDR2 FQGNSA. V was trimmed by 2 bases and J by 6 bases, leaving 7 bases between them. The CDR3 spells CASSLLGNGYTF. In DNA form, the CDR3 reads TGTGCCAGCAGCTTACTGGGGAATGGCTACACCTTC.

V is TRBV6-1 and J is TRBJ2-7; D ambiguous. Looked up from germline, CDR1 is MNHNS and CDR2 is SASEGT. V was shortened by 3 bases and J by 3 bases, with 15 bases between the two germline ends. This CDR3 comprises 15 residues. In DNA, the CDR3 is TGTGCCAGCAGTGATTCGACACCCGGGCGCTACGAGCAGTACTTC. Translation: CASSDSTPGRYEQYF.

V is TRBV28 and J is TRBJ1-2; possibly TRBD1 for D (5 bases). V gave up 4 bases and J gave up 6 bases, with 12 bases separating them. Germline CDR1 and CDR2: MDHEN and SYDVKM. The length of the CDR3 is 13 residues. CDR3 residues: CASSSRARDGYTF. The CDR3 DNA is TGTGCCAGCAGTTCCAGGGCCAGGGATGGCTACACCTTC.

The chain is built from TRBV4-3 and TRBJ2-4; weak D call: TRBD1 (7 bases). The CDR3 length is 17 residues. Germline CDR1 and CDR2: LGHNA and YSLEER. V lost 0 bases and J lost 1, with 13 bases in between. The CDR3 protein is CASSQDGRGAAKNIQYF. The CDR3, as DNA: TGCGCCAGCAGCCAAGATGGCAGGGGGGCCGCCAAAAACATTCAGTACTTC.

CDR3 loop: CATAGGIGFTEAFF. CDR3 bases: TGTGCCACGGCGGGGGGAATAGGTTTCACTGAAGCTTTCTTT. This rearrangement joins TRBV19 to TRBJ1-1; a possible D gene is TRBD1 (5 bases). This CDR3 contains 14 residues. The V gene lost 10 bases and the J gene lost 4 bases, with 19 bases spanning the gap. Germline V gene sequence: CDR1 LNHDA, CDR2 SQIVND (reference sequence).

This clone occurred once. The chain combines TRBV7-3 with TRBJ2-5; 8 bases line up with TRBD2. The CDR3 length is 15 residues. Germline V lookup: CDR1 SGHTA, CDR2 FQGTGA. V trimming: 5 bases; J trimming: 5 bases; junction bases outside the gene matches: 10. As DNA, the CDR3 is TGTGCCAGCAGCCCCCACGGGGGGGGGTCGGAGACCCAGTACTTC. The encoded protein is CASSPHGGGSETQYF.

V usage is TRBV28 and J usage is TRBJ2-5, with D possibly TRBD2 on 6 matching bases. The CDR3 loop spans 17 amino acids. From germline, CDR1 is MDHEN and CDR2 SYDVKM. V was cut by 1 base and J by 2 bases, with 17 bases left in between. Written as DNA, the CDR3 is TGTGCCAGCAGTTTATTCCCTCGACTAGAACAACAAGAGACCCAGTACTTC. As protein: CASSLFPRLEQQETQYF.

The J gene is TRBJ1-5, the V gene TRBV7-6; D possibly corresponds to TRBD1 (5 bases). This CDR3 has 15 residues. Germline CDR1 SGHVS, CDR2 FNYEAQ. V gave up 7 bases and J gave up 4 bases, with 17 bases separating them. The CDR3 DNA reads TGTGCCAGCACCACCCCCAGGGCCGGGAATCAGCCCCAGCATTTT. Residues: CASTTPRAGNQPQHF.

This rearrangement joins TRBV12-3 or TRBV12-4 to TRBJ1-5; TRBD1 agrees at 9 bases. The CDR3 runs to 11 residues. Unmatched junction bases numbered 5, after V lost 6 bases and J lost 14 bases. CDR3 sequence (DNA): TGTGCCAGCAGGGCGGACAGGGGAGAGCATTTT. It encodes CASRADRGEHF.